The 11 T cell receptor beta chains in this list originate from one sample, sequenced in a study of shared clonotypes between healthy human individuals. Generated by immunoSEQ multiplex PCR, the TCRdb table keeps only in-frame clones and is missing some. The data contain roughly 1,100,000 clones, roughly 80% of them singletons. Sequencing was carried out using memory CD4+ T cells sorted from blood. The subset is: CD45RA-negative fraction. These receptors came from a man aged 18 to 29 in good health.

CDR3 protein: CASSLVPGNYGYTF. The CDR3 bases are TGTGCCAGCAGCTTAGTTCCGGGGAACTATGGCTACACCTTC. The chain employs TRBV7-2 and TRBJ1-2, with D uncertain. The germline V gene encodes CDR1 SGHTA and CDR2 FQGNSA. Trimming cost V 1 base and J 2 bases, with 8 bases left between them. This CDR3 contains 14 residues.

This clone is a singleton in its sample. V is TRBV6-5 and J is TRBJ2-7; 9 bases are a match to TRBD1. V trimming: 4 bases; J trimming: 6 bases; junction bases outside the gene matches: 7. The germline CDR1 and CDR2 sequences are MNHEY and SVGAGI. The CDR3 is 14 amino acids. This CDR3 reads CASSLGQGKVEQYF. The CDR3 DNA reads as TGTGCCAGCAGTTTGGGACAGGGAAAGGTCGAGCAGTACTTC.

This chain uses TRBV4-3 with TRBJ2-3; weak D call: TRBD1 (6 bases). Trimming pared 4 bases from V and 1 base from J, leaving 12 bases between. This CDR3 spans 15 amino acids. The germline CDR1 and CDR2 sequences are LGHNA and YSLEER. The CDR3, as DNA: TGCGCCAGCAGCCCAGGGTACAGGGGCACAGATACGCAGTATTTT. Its translation: CASSPGYRGTDTQYF.

The CDR3 nucleotides read TGTGCCAGTAGCGGCCTAGGACAGGGGACTCAGCCCCAGCATTTT. It yields the protein CASSGLGQGTQPQHF. V usage is TRBV19 and J usage is TRBJ1-5, with 9 bases aligning to TRBD1. Trimming removed 6 bases from V and 6 bases from J; junction bases left unmatched: 9. This CDR3 contains 15 residues. Looked up from germline, CDR1 is LNHDA and CDR2 is SQIVND (reference sequence).

The chain couples TRBV5-1 to TRBJ1-2; D is unclear. This CDR3 is 13 amino acids long. The ends were cut back, 4 bases at V and 2 bases at J, with 9 bases in the middle. The V gene's germline CDR1 is SGHRS and CDR2 YFSETQ. The CDR3 DNA follows: TGCGCCAGCAGCCCAGACATCAACTATGGCTACACCTTC. The encoded protein is CASSPDINYGYTF.

This clone showed up just once. The chain employs TRBV29-1 and TRBJ1-1; 7 bases match TRBD1. In germline, CDR1 is SQVTM, CDR2 ANQGSEA. CDR3 length: 15 residues. Trimming took 6 bases from V and 3 from J; bases not matched to a gene: 13. The CDR3 region is CSVVQGSQADTEAFF. The CDR3 DNA reads as TGCAGCGTGGTACAGGGGTCCCAAGCTGACACTGAAGCTTTCTTT. Drawing the rest from reference TRBV29-1 and TRBJ1-1, the complete variable domain is SAVISQKPSRDICQRGTSLTIQCQVDSQVTMMFWYRQQPGQSLTLIATANQGSEATYESGFVIDKFPISRPNLTFSTLTVSNMSPEDSSIYLCSVVQGSQADTEAFFGQGTRLTVV.

The sample holds one count of this clone. The CDR3 DNA follows: TGTGCCAGCAGCGTCGGACAGGGCACAGATACGCAGTATTTT. It encodes CASSVGQGTDTQYF. V is TRBV5-5 and J is TRBJ2-3, with TRBD1 matching 7 bases. From germline, CDR1 is SGHKS and CDR2 YYEKEE (reference sequence). With 4 bases clipped from V and 1 base from J, the junction kept 3 bases outside the gene matches. The CDR3 runs 14 residues.

J is TRBJ1-2 and V is TRBV6-5; D gene unclear. The germline V and J ends were trimmed by 7 bases and 2 bases, with 17 bases remaining between them. CDR3 length: 15 amino acids. Looked up from germline, CDR1 is MNHEY and CDR2 is SVGAGI. The CDR3 is CASKGVRPSNYGYTF. The CDR3, as DNA: TGTGCCAGCAAAGGAGTTAGGCCTTCCAACTATGGCTACACCTTC.

The CDR3 protein is CASSSGAGRVTGELFF. CDR3 coding DNA: TGTGCCAGCAGCTCCGGCGCCGGGAGGGTCACCGGGGAGCTGTTTTTT. The rearrangement links TRBV7-6 to TRBJ2-2, with 8 bases identical to TRBD2. Germline CDR1 is SGHVS and CDR2 is FNYEAQ. CDR3 length equals 16 residues. The J segment lost 4 bases and the V segment lost 4 bases, leaving 8 bases of the junction unmatched.

The chain combines TRBV11-2 with TRBJ1-4, with a weak D call TRBD1 (6 bases). Trimming pared 5 bases from V and 8 bases from J, leaving 15 bases between. CDR3 size: 14 residues. Germline lookup yields CDR1 SGHAT and CDR2 FQNNGV. The CDR3 reads CASSGGGLGEKLFF. As DNA, the CDR3 is TGTGCCAGCAGCGGCGGGGGGCTCGGCGAAAAACTGTTTTTT.

V usage is TRBV2 and J usage is TRBJ1-6; D call uncertain. Germline CDR1 and CDR2: SNHLY and FYNNEI. The CDR3 has 17 amino acids. The germline V and J ends were trimmed by 4 bases and 0 bases, with 13 bases remaining between them. CDR3 amino acids: CASSGGVPYSYNSPLHF. CDR3 in DNA: TGTGCCAGCAGTGGCGGGGTCCCCTACTCCTATAATTCACCCCTCCACTTT.